Below are 20 T cell receptor beta chains sequenced from a single sample in a study of blood T cells in healthy people across ages. Primed by a sample-barcoded 5' primer and a J-beta primer mix, a second PCR proceeded for roughly 6 to 12 cycles. TCRdb reanalysed the 5' RACE reads using MiXCR and keeps one entry per CDR3 protein. This table holds over 450,000 distinct CDR3 sequences, less than 25% found once. These data were also reused for a study on T cells of mothers and their children.

Sequenced: blood. Receptors were obtained from a boy under 18 in good health.

The CDR3 here is CSARVGSGVAGYTF. CDR3 in DNA: TGCAGTGCTCGAGTGGGTTCGGGGGTAGCTGGCTACACCTTC. The chain combines TRBV20-1 with TRBJ1-2, with TRBD1 as a possible D gene (5 bases). Trimming cost V 5 bases and J 7 bases, with 20 bases left between them. The CDR3 has 14 residues. Germline CDR1 reads DFQATT; CDR2 reads SNEGSKA (reference sequence).

The genes are TRBV24-1 and TRBJ2-3; D call uncertain. CDR1 and CDR2 (germline): KGHDR, SFDVKD. The CDR3 has 14 residues. Between the trimmed V and J ends, which lost 5 bases and 3 bases, there was a span of 11 bases. Here the CDR3 reads CATSGRVRTDTQYF. Here the CDR3 DNA reads TGTGCCACCAGTGGTAGGGTTAGGACAGATACGCAGTATTTT.

The V call is TRBV28, the J call TRBJ2-5; D is perhaps TRBD1 or TRBD2 (6 bases each). Germline-derived CDR1 and CDR2 are MDHEN and SYDVKM. The CDR3 runs to 13 residues. V shed 7 bases and J shed 5 bases, with 14 bases lying between them. The chain's CDR3 is CASMTGAGETQYF. Here the CDR3 DNA reads TGTGCCAGCATGACGGGGGCGGGGGAGACCCAGTACTTC.

The V call is TRBV4-3, the J call TRBJ1-1; D unresolved. Trimming removed 2 bases from V and 1 base from J, with 11 bases in between. CDR1 and CDR2 (germline): LGHNA, YSLEER. CDR3 length: 15 residues. As DNA, the CDR3 is TGCGCCAGCAGCCAACGTTTACTCCCGAACACTGAAGCTTTCTTT. It specifies CASSQRLLPNTEAFF.

This clonotype was recorded once. The rearrangement joins TRBV7-9 to TRBJ2-1; TRBD2 agrees at 13 bases. This CDR3 has 16 amino acids. V shed 5 bases and J 9 bases; nucleotides not matched to a gene: 10. The germline V gene has CDR1 SEHNR and CDR2 FQNEAQ (reference sequence). The CDR3 is CASSPRTSGSQGEQFF. As DNA, the CDR3 is TGTGCCAGCAGCCCCCGGACTAGCGGGAGTCAAGGTGAGCAGTTCTTC.

This chain uses TRBV7-2 with TRBJ2-3, with TRBD1 matching 9 bases. The CDR3 spans 17 residues. V was pared by 5 bases and J by 5 bases, with 14 bases of the junction left unmatched. Germline V gene sequence: CDR1 SGHTA, CDR2 FQGNSA. The CDR3, as DNA: TGTGCCAGCAGCCTCAGGCCCTGGGACAGGGTGCGAGATACGCAGTATTTT. This encodes CASSLRPWDRVRDTQYF.

This rearrangement joins TRBV4-3 to TRBJ2-7; D unclear. Germline lookup yields CDR1 LGHNA and CDR2 YSLEER. The CDR3 runs 15 residues. The V end was cut by 1 base, the J end by 5 bases, with 15 bases between. The CDR3 spells CASSQGVGPSHEQYF. The CDR3 bases are TGCGCCAGCAGCCAAGGGGTAGGACCATCCCACGAGCAGTACTTC.

This clonotype was counted between two and nine times. The chain couples TRBV20-1 to TRBJ1-1; the D is unclear. Germline CDR1 reads DFQATT; CDR2 reads SNEGSKA (reference sequence). The CDR3 has 14 amino acids. V gave up 5 bases and J gave up 1 base, with 14 bases separating them. CDR3 DNA sequence: TGCAGTGCTTCCCATTACCGGAGGAACACTGAAGCTTTCTTT. It is translated as CSASHYRRNTEAFF.

The chain is built from TRBV20-1 and TRBJ1-4; 9 bases fit TRBD1. V lost 0 bases, J lost 8 bases, and 7 bases stayed unmatched. Per germline, CDR1 DFQATT and CDR2 SNEGSKA (reference sequence). This CDR3 spans 15 amino acids. CDR3 in amino acids: CSARDGQGIGEKLFF. In DNA, the CDR3 is TGCAGTGCTAGAGATGGACAGGGGATAGGGGAAAAACTGTTTTTT.

This chain links TRBV29-1 with TRBJ1-1; a possible D gene is TRBD1 (5 bases). This CDR3 contains 13 residues. Per germline, CDR1 SQVTM and CDR2 ANQGSEA. Trimming took off 6 bases at V and 4 bases at J, with 15 bases between the two ends. CDR3 nucleotides: TGCAGCGTCCGGTCCAGGGATTTCACTGAAGCTTTCTTT. It encodes CSVRSRDFTEAFF.

Only a few counts were recorded for this clonotype. The chain couples TRBV4-3 to TRBJ2-5; TRBD2 matches 12 bases. The DNA end lines up better with TRBJ2-1; the J call may be wrong. The CDR3 extends over 16 amino acids. Germline CDR1 LGHNA, CDR2 YSLEER. The CDR3 DNA sequence: TGCGCCAGCAGCCAAGATGTGGCTAGCGGGGGGGTTGAGCAGTTCTTC. Translation: CASSQDVASGGVEQFF.

This clonotype has a handful of counts. J is TRBJ1-5 and V is TRBV28; possible D gene TRBD1, 5 bases. Trimming took off 6 bases at V and 6 bases at J, with 21 bases between the two ends. CDR3 length: 16 amino acids. CDR1 and CDR2 (germline): MDHEN, SYDVKM. Written as DNA, the CDR3 is TGTGCCAGCAGGGCGGCAGGGTGGAACAGTTCTCAGCCCCAGCATTTT. Its translation is CASRAAGWNSSQPQHF.

The V call is TRBV4-1, the J call TRBJ1-1; no clear D gene. The germline V gene has CDR1 MGHRA and CDR2 YSYEKL. The germline V and J ends were trimmed by 0 bases and 1 base, with 9 bases remaining between them. The CDR3 covers 15 residues. CDR3 residues: CASSQEQVGNTEAFF. The CDR3 DNA reads as TGCGCCAGCAGCCAAGAGCAGGTGGGGAACACTGAAGCTTTCTTT.

J is TRBJ2-3 and V is TRBV7-2; 13 nucleotides agree with TRBD2. Germline V gene sequence: CDR1 SGHTA, CDR2 FQGNSA. V gave up 5 bases and J gave up 2 bases; unmatched junction bases: 7. This CDR3 has 17 residues. CDR3 DNA: TGTGCCAGCAGCCTAGTCGGACTAGCGGGGGCCACAGATACGCAGTATTTT. Encoded protein: CASSLVGLAGATDTQYF.

V usage is TRBV9 and J usage is TRBJ1-1; maybe TRBD1 (6 bases). CDR3 length equals 15 residues. Trimming left V 0 bases short and J 7 bases short, with 16 bases between. Germline V gene sequence: CDR1 SGDLS, CDR2 YYNGEE. Here the CDR3 reads CASSVATGTPYEAFF. The CDR3 DNA reads TGTGCCAGCAGCGTAGCTACCGGGACACCCTATGAAGCTTTCTTT.

This chain connects TRBV12-3 or TRBV12-4 to TRBJ2-2; the D gene is possibly TRBD2 (6 bases). The CDR3 spans 14 residues. Trimming took off 7 bases at V and 7 bases at J, with 16 bases between the two ends. As DNA, the CDR3 is TGTGCCAGCATGGGGGACTCCAAGCGCGGGGAGCTGTTTTTT. Translating it yields CASMGDSKRGELFF.

This chain joins TRBV18 and TRBJ2-1, with TRBD2 matching over 11 bases. The CDR3 consists of 16 residues. J gave up 9 bases and V 2 bases, and 9 bases lay outside the gene matches. CDR1 KGHSH and CDR2 LQKENI come from the germline V gene. The CDR3 loop is CASSPKGLADPIEQFF. The CDR3 coding sequence is TGTGCCAGCTCACCAAAGGGACTAGCGGATCCGATTGAGCAGTTCTTC.

V and J are TRBV7-9 and TRBJ2-1, with 8 bases fitting TRBD1. The CDR3 totals 16 residues. CDR1 is SEHNR, CDR2 FQNEAQ, per germline (reference sequence). With V trimmed by 2 bases and J by 4 bases, 7 bases remained unmatched. The CDR3 DNA sequence: TGTGCCAGCAGCTTACATGGACAGGGAGGATACAATGAGCAGTTCTTC. Translation gives CASSLHGQGGYNEQFF.

In its sample, this clonotype was seen a few times. The J gene is TRBJ2-5, the V gene TRBV7-2; D unclear. Germline CDR1 reads SGHTA; CDR2 reads FQGNSA. Between the trimmed V and J ends, which lost 1 base and 1 base, there was a span of 16 bases. The CDR3 has 17 residues. CDR3 DNA sequence: TGTGCCAGCAGCTTAGAGGGTGCTACCCAACTCCAAGAGACCCAGTACTTC. It encodes CASSLEGATQLQETQYF.

The chain links TRBV3-1 to TRBJ1-2; possibly TRBD1 for D (6 bases). There are 11 residues in the CDR3. Germline CDR1 is LGHDT and CDR2 is YNNKEL (reference sequence). Deletions cut 4 bases from V and 11 bases from J, with 11 bases between. This CDR3 is CASSRTGWYTF. Here the CDR3 DNA reads TGTGCCAGCAGCCGTACAGGGTGGTACACCTTC.